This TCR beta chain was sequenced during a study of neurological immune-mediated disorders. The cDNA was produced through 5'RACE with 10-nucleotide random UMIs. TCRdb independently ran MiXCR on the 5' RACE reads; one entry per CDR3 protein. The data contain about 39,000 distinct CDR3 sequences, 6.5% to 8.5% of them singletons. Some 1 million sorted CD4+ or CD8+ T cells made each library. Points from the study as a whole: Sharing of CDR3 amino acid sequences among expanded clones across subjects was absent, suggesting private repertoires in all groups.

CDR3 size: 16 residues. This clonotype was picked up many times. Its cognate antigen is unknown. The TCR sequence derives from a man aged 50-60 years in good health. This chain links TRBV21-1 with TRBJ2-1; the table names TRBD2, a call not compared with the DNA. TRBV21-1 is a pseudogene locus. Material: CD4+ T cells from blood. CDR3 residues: CASSENLAGWGNEQFF. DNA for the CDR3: TGTGCCAGCAGCGAAAACTTAGCGGGGTGGGGCAATGAGCAGTTCTTC.